This T cell receptor (beta chain) was identified during a study of cytomegalovirus exposure and HLA in healthy donors. The V end was cut by 4 bases, the J end by 6 bases, with 22 bases between. This CDR3 has 18 residues. Germline assignment: CDR1 SGHAT and CDR2 FQNNGV. The PCR contained 60 Vbeta and 13 Jbeta primers. Sequencing used immunoSEQ multiplex PCR; TCRdb keeps in-frame clones, though not all of them. The table has about 190,000 clones, about nine tenths seen once; the top ten hold roughly 0.98%. Healthy bone marrow donors supplied every sample. Material: PBMCs. The TCR comes from a boy under 10 years old in good health and CMV-seronegative. The rearrangement joins TRBV11-2 to TRBJ1-6; D call uncertain. This CDR3 is CASSSYLESQLVNSPLHF. As DNA, the CDR3 is TGTGCCAGCAGCTCTTATCTAGAGTCCCAACTGGTTAATTCACCCCTCCACTTT.